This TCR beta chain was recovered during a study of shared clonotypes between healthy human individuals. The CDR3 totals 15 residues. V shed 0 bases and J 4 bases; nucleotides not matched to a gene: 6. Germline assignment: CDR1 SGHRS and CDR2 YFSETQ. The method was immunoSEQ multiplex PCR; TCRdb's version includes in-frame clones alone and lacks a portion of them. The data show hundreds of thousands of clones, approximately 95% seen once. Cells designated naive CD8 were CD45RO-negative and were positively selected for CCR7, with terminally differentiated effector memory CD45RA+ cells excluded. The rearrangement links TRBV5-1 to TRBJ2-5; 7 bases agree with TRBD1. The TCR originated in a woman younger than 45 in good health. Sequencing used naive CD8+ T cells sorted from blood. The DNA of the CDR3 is TGCGCCAGCAGCTTGGCCAGGGGGACGGTAGAGACCCAGTACTTC. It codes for CASSLARGTVETQYF.